Listed below are T cell receptor beta chains from one sample, sequenced in a study of post-analysis software for immune sequencing data. TCRdb re-analysed the PCR reads in MiXCR, keeping a single row per CDR3 protein. The sample records about 810,000 distinct CDR3 sequences, roughly 50% being singletons. Sequencing was carried out using blood. The receptors originated from a girl between 5 and 17 years old with multiple sclerosis. Both conserved end residues are part of each CDR3. Each record gives: V gene, clone size, D gene, J gene, CDR3 DNA, CDR3 protein. A D gene is named only where the DNA matches it firmly. The size field is filled for only some rows; it gives once, few, many or a size class.

V gene: TRBV29-1
clone size: few
D gene: TRBD2
J gene: TRBJ2-5
CDR3 DNA: TGCAGCGCGCCGGGACTAGCGGGAGGGTCACAAGAGACCCAGTACTTC
CDR3 protein: CSAPGLAGGSQETQYF

V gene: TRBV29-1
clone size: NA
D gene: NA
J gene: TRBJ1-1
CDR3 DNA: TGCAGCGTTGCGGCCAGGATGAACACTGAAGCTTTCTTT
CDR3 protein: CSVAARMNTEAFF

V gene: TRBV4-1
clone size: NA
D gene: NA
J gene: TRBJ1-2
CDR3 DNA: TGCGCCAGCAGCCAAGACCCTCGACGAGGCTACACCTTC
CDR3 protein: CASSQDPRRGYTF

V gene: TRBV10-3
clone size: NA
D gene: NA
J gene: TRBJ2-7
CDR3 DNA: TGTGCCATCAGTGACAGGGAGTACGAGCAGTACTTC
CDR3 protein: CAISDREYEQYF

V gene: TRBV20-1
clone size: NA
D gene: TRBD2
J gene: TRBJ2-1
CDR3 DNA: TGCAGTGCTAGAGCAGCTAGCGGGAGGGGACATGAGCAGTTCTTC
CDR3 protein: CSARAASGRGHEQFF

V gene: TRBV9
clone size: NA
D gene: NA
J gene: TRBJ2-7
CDR3 DNA: TGTGCCAGCAGCGTGGGCCTTTCCGAGCAGTACTTC
CDR3 protein: CASSVGLSEQYF

V gene: TRBV11-1
clone size: few
D gene: TRBD2
J gene: TRBJ2-1
CDR3 DNA: TGTGCCAGCAGTTTATACACTAGCGAGGCCTACAATGAGCAGTTCTTC
CDR3 protein: CASSLYTSEAYNEQFF

V gene: TRBV7-2
clone size: NA
D gene: NA
J gene: TRBJ1-1
CDR3 DNA: TGTGCCAGCAGCCTTAGGGGGGTTAACACTGAAGCTTTCTTT
CDR3 protein: CASSLRGVNTEAFF

V gene: TRBV29-1
clone size: few
D gene: NA
J gene: TRBJ2-1
CDR3 DNA: TGCAGCGTTGCTGTCGGTCGGGCTAGCTCCTACAATGAGCAGTTCTTT
CDR3 protein: CSVAVGRASSYNEQFF

V gene: TRBV6-1
clone size: NA
D gene: TRBD2
J gene: TRBJ2-3
CDR3 DNA: TGTGCCAGCAGTGAAGAGCGGGGGGGCACAGGTACGCAGTATTTT
CDR3 protein: CASSEERGGTGTQYF

V gene: TRBV9
clone size: NA
D gene: NA
J gene: TRBJ1-1
CDR3 DNA: TGTGCCAGCAGCGTAGGACCTAAGGGGGACACTGAAGCTTTCTTT
CDR3 protein: CASSVGPKGDTEAFF

V gene: TRBV7-2
clone size: NA
D gene: NA
J gene: TRBJ2-5
CDR3 DNA: TGTGCCAGCAGCCCCCGTCTGGGGGAGACCCAGTACTTC
CDR3 protein: CASSPRLGETQYF

V gene: TRBV5-1
clone size: few
D gene: TRBD1
J gene: TRBJ1-2
CDR3 DNA: TGCGCCAGCAGCTTGGGTGACAGGGATGTAGGCTATGGCTACACCTTC
CDR3 protein: CASSLGDRDVGYGYTF

V gene: TRBV6-1
clone size: few
D gene: NA
J gene: TRBJ2-7
CDR3 DNA: TGTGCCAGCAGTCGACAGGCCGGGCAGTACTTC
CDR3 protein: CASSRQAGQYF

V gene: TRBV5-1
clone size: few
D gene: TRBD1
J gene: TRBJ2-7
CDR3 DNA: TGCGCCAGCAGTTCCGGGACAGGGGTCGGGTACGAGCAGTACTTC
CDR3 protein: CASSSGTGVGYEQYF

V gene: TRBV6-2/TRBV6-3
clone size: NA
D gene: NA
J gene: TRBJ1-1
CDR3 DNA: TGTGCCAGCAGTTACTCGAGGTTGGGCGTCACTGAAGCTTTCTTT
CDR3 protein: CASSYSRLGVTEAFF

V gene: TRBV20-1
clone size: NA
D gene: NA
J gene: TRBJ2-7
CDR3 DNA: TGCAGTGCTAGCCAGGCTGGTGTCTCCTACGAGCAGTACTTC
CDR3 protein: CSASQAGVSYEQYF

V gene: TRBV29-1
clone size: many
D gene: NA
J gene: TRBJ2-1
CDR3 DNA: TGCAGCGTTGATGCCATCTCCTACAATGAGCAGTTCTTC
CDR3 protein: CSVDAISYNEQFF

V gene: TRBV6-5
clone size: NA
D gene: NA
J gene: TRBJ1-4
CDR3 DNA: TGTGCCAGCAGTGCGCCGGGGGCATTTGAAAAACTGTTTTTT
CDR3 protein: CASSAPGAFEKLFF

V gene: TRBV11-3
clone size: few
D gene: TRBD1
J gene: TRBJ1-2
CDR3 DNA: TGTGCCAGCAGCTCTAGGGGGCCGGGACGGGAGAATGGCTACACCTTC
CDR3 protein: CASSSRGPGRENGYTF

V gene: TRBV7-8
clone size: NA
D gene: NA
J gene: TRBJ2-7
CDR3 DNA: TGTGCCAGCAGCTCTTTCCGGGACACTTCCTACGAGCAGTACTTC
CDR3 protein: CASSSFRDTSYEQYF

V gene: TRBV20-1
clone size: NA
D gene: NA
J gene: TRBJ1-1
CDR3 DNA: TGCAGTGCTAGAGGTCCTGGGGGTGTCACTGAAGCTTTCTTT
CDR3 protein: CSARGPGGVTEAFF